A single sample gave rise to the 18 T cell receptor beta chains below, sequenced in a study of cytomegalovirus exposure and HLA in healthy donors. PCR amplification relied on 60 Vbeta primers (plus 13 Jbeta primers). Data came from immunoSEQ multiplex PCR; TCRdb stores just in-frame clones and leaves some out. The data show roughly 90,000 clones, roughly four fifths seen once. Sequencing input: PBMCs. The receptors stem from a woman in her 40s in good health and CMV-seropositive.

This rearrangement joins TRBV11-2 to TRBJ1-2; possible D gene TRBD1, 5 bases. CDR1 and CDR2 from the germline V gene are SGHAT and FQNNGV. Trimming pared 1 base from V and 5 bases from J, leaving 8 bases between. This CDR3 region has 13 residues. The CDR3 is CASSLVGPYGYTF. The CDR3 nucleotides read TGTGCCAGCAGCTTAGTGGGGCCTTATGGCTACACCTTC.

The V gene is TRBV27, the J gene TRBJ2-5; 10 bases are a match to TRBD2. The ends lost 8 bases at V and 3 bases at J; junction bases unmatched: 3. Germline lookup yields CDR1 MNHEY and CDR2 SMNVEV (reference sequence). CDR3 length: 13 residues. The CDR3 is CASHLAGEETQYF. CDR3 DNA: TGTGCCAGCCACCTAGCGGGAGAAGAGACCCAGTACTTC.

V usage is TRBV7-3 and J usage is TRBJ2-6; D is perhaps TRBD1 (7 bases). Germline V gives CDR1 SGHTA, CDR2 FQGTGA. Trimming removed 5 bases from V and 1 base from J, with 18 bases in between. The CDR3 is 18 residues long. CDR3 nucleotide sequence: TGTGCCAGCAGCCTGGGGGGACAGCCGCTATCTGGGGCCAACGTCCTGACTTTC. Translation gives CASSLGGQPLSGANVLTF.

The V call is TRBV7-3, the J call TRBJ2-3, with D perhaps TRBD2 (5 bases). The ends were cut back, 5 bases at V and 6 bases at J, with 21 bases in the middle. The CDR3 contains 16 residues. CDR1 SGHTA and CDR2 FQGTGA come from the germline V gene. CDR3 loop: CASSNERGPTPDTQYF. The DNA for the CDR3 is TGTGCCAGCAGCAACGAACGGGGTCCGACCCCGGATACGCAGTATTTT.

The chain links TRBV7-9 to TRBJ1-1, with D perhaps matching TRBD1 (6 bases). The germline gives CDR1 SEHNR, CDR2 FQNEAQ (reference sequence). The CDR3 has 18 residues. V shed 4 bases and J shed 1 base, with 22 bases lying between them. The DNA of the CDR3 is TGTGCCAGCAGCTCCCTTGCAGGGGCGATGGGCGAGAACACTGAAGCTTTCTTT. Encoded protein: CASSSLAGAMGENTEAFF. The full variable domain, rest sourced from reference TRBV7-9 and TRBJ1-1, is DTGVSQNPRHKITKRGQNVTFRCDPISEHNRLYWYRQTLGQGPEFLTYFQNEAQLEKSRLLSDRFSAERPKGSFSTLEIQRTEQGDSAMYLCASSSLAGAMGENTEAFFGQGTRLTVV.

The rearrangement links TRBV7-3 to TRBJ2-5; possibly TRBD2 for D (5 bases). The CDR3 is made up of 16 amino acids. Germline V lookup: CDR1 SGHTA, CDR2 FQGTGA. V dropped 1 base and J dropped 2 bases, with 14 bases sitting between them. CDR3 DNA: TGTGCCAGCAGCTTAAGTGGCGGAGGACGGCAAGAGACCCAGTACTTC. Translated, it gives CASSLSGGGRQETQYF. Supplemented by reference TRBV7-3 and TRBJ2-5, the full variable domain reads GAGVSQTPSNKVTEKGKYVELRCDPISGHTALYWYRQSLGQGPEFLIYFQGTGAADDSGLPNDRFFAVRPEGSVSTLKIQRTERGDSAVYLCASSLSGGGRQETQYFGPGTRLLVL.

This clone has only a few counts. This chain connects TRBV4-3 to TRBJ1-1; D not certain. This CDR3 has 12 residues. The germline V and J ends were trimmed by 5 bases and 4 bases, with 8 bases remaining between them. CDR1 LGHNA and CDR2 YSLEER come from the germline V gene. Here the CDR3 reads CASSSRGTEAFF. The DNA for the CDR3 is TGCGCCAGCAGCTCCCGAGGCACTGAAGCTTTCTTT.

The chain is built from TRBV7-9 and TRBJ2-1; TRBD2 agrees at 14 bases. Germline V gene sequence: CDR1 SEHNR, CDR2 FQNEAQ (reference sequence). CDR3 length equals 17 residues. V shed 5 bases, J shed 12 bases, and the junction held 15 bases outside the gene matches. The CDR3 here is CASSPPPRLAGGPGQFF. For the CDR3, the DNA is TGTGCCAGCAGCCCACCCCCGCGACTAGCGGGAGGGCCTGGGCAGTTCTTC. The whole variable domain, filled in from reference TRBV7-9 and TRBJ2-1, reads DTGVSQNPRHKITKRGQNVTFRCDPISEHNRLYWYRQTLGQGPEFLTYFQNEAQLEKSRLLSDRFSAERPKGSFSTLEIQRTEQGDSAMYLCASSPPPRLAGGPGQFFGPGTRLTVL.

The chain combines TRBV19 with TRBJ1-5; D is uncertain. The CDR3 length is 14 residues. From germline, CDR1 is LNHDA and CDR2 SQIVND (reference sequence). Trimming pared 2 bases from V and 5 bases from J, leaving 10 bases between. The CDR3 reads CASSINEWYQPQHF. The CDR3 bases are TGTGCCAGTAGTATAAACGAGTGGTATCAGCCCCAGCATTTT.

The chain recombines TRBV29-1 with TRBJ2-3, with no clear D. Germline CDR1 is SQVTM and CDR2 is ANQGSEA. Trimming took 0 bases from V and 6 from J, leaving 22 bases between them. CDR3 length equals 17 residues. The DNA for the CDR3 is TGCAGCGTTGAAGATTCGACCGCTTCGGTCCTGGGCGATACGCAGTATTTT. The encoded protein is CSVEDSTASVLGDTQYF.

V gene TRBV7-2 combines with J gene TRBJ2-1; 8 bases fit TRBD2. The CDR3 consists of 15 residues. The germline V gene has CDR1 SGHTA and CDR2 FQGNSA. With V trimmed by 3 bases and J by 4 bases, 5 bases remained unmatched. The CDR3: CASSFTSGKYNEQFF. In nucleotides, the CDR3 is TGTGCCAGCAGCTTCACTAGCGGCAAATACAATGAGCAGTTCTTC.

V is TRBV9 and J is TRBJ2-3; 8 positions match TRBD2. Trimming took 0 bases from V and 4 from J; bases not matched to a gene: 10. Germline values: CDR1 SGDLS, CDR2 YYNGEE. The CDR3 has 17 residues. Here the CDR3 DNA reads TGTGCCAGCAGCGTAGATCCGCCGGGACTAGTAGCAGATACGCAGTATTTT. Translated: CASSVDPPGLVADTQYF. The full variable domain, in which reference TRBV9 and TRBJ2-3 provide the parts outside the CDR3, is DSGVTQTPKHLITATGQRVTLRCSPRSGDLSVYWYQQSLDQGLQFLIQYYNGEERAKGNILERFSAQQFPDLHSELNLSSLELGDSALYFCASSVDPPGLVADTQYFGPGTRLTVL.

V is TRBV19 and J is TRBJ2-1; D gene uncertain. V was trimmed by 6 bases and J by 3 bases, leaving 9 bases between them. The CDR3 has 13 amino acids. The germline V gene encodes CDR1 LNHDA and CDR2 SQIVND (reference sequence). CDR3: CASSHLDYNEQFF. The CDR3, as DNA: TGTGCCAGTAGCCACTTAGACTACAATGAGCAGTTCTTC.

The gene calls are TRBV28 and TRBJ2-7; the match to TRBD2 covers 7 bases. CDR1 is MDHEN, CDR2 SYDVKM, per germline. The CDR3 is 11 amino acids. V lost 11 bases and J lost 3; bases outside the gene matches: 4. This chain's CDR3 is CAGGGYYEQYF. DNA for the CDR3: TGTGCCGGGGGGGGGTACTACGAGCAGTACTTC.

CDR3 DNA sequence: TGTGCCAGCAGCCCACAGGAATACCCCTACAATGAGCAGTTCTTC. Translation gives CASSPQEYPYNEQFF. This chain connects TRBV7-3 to TRBJ2-1, with a tentative D call TRBD1 (5 bases). The length of the CDR3 is 15 residues. CDR1 and CDR2 (germline): SGHTA, FQGTGA. Between the trimmed V and J ends, which lost 5 bases and 2 bases, there was a span of 13 bases.

V usage is TRBV7-2 and J usage is TRBJ1-5; no reliable D call. Germline CDR1 and CDR2: SGHTA and FQGNSA. V gave up 1 base and J gave up 1 base, with 8 bases separating them. This CDR3 has 15 residues. This CDR3 reads CASSLEGGSNQPQHF. CDR3 nucleotides: TGTGCCAGCAGCTTAGAGGGAGGAAGCAATCAGCCCCAGCATTTT.

This chain joins TRBV4-1 and TRBJ2-1; D remains ambiguous. The CDR3 loop spans 13 amino acids. V gave up 0 bases and J gave up 3 bases, with 3 bases separating them. Per germline, CDR1 MGHRA and CDR2 YSYEKL. The CDR3 sequence is CASSQDNYNEQFF. Written as DNA, the CDR3 is TGCGCCAGCAGCCAAGATAACTACAATGAGCAGTTCTTC.

This chain joins TRBV5-1 and TRBJ2-7, with D possibly being TRBD2 (6 bases). Germline V gene data show CDR1 as SGHRS and CDR2 as YFSETQ. This CDR3 has 16 residues. The V gene lost 2 bases and the J gene lost 6 bases, with 21 bases spanning the gap. The CDR3 here is CASSFGRGGLLGEQYF. The CDR3 nucleotides read TGCGCCAGCAGCTTCGGGCGGGGCGGCTTACTGGGCGAGCAGTACTTC.